The T cell receptor (beta chain) under discussion was sequenced for a study of blood T cell repertoires in COVID-19. In the study overall: Whether acute or convalescent, the COVID-19 samples came from the United States, Italy and Spain. The analysed material was cDNA or gDNA that came from T cells, B-cell-depleted T cells, or PBMCs.

Details on this clone: Other nucleotide sequences in the sample specify the same CDR3.

In the study's own analysis: How many nucleated cells were present was estimated from reference gene primer amplification. Data came from immunoSEQ multiplex PCR; TCRdb stores just in-frame clones and leaves some out. From that table come the V and J calls and clone size; the DNA was used to work out D and trimming. Of approximately 210,000 clones listed, approximately 84% were seen once; the top ten hold 1.9%. The clonotype originates from a man aged 35 to 55 with active or convalescent COVID-19. The sample comprised peripheral blood.

The DNA for the CDR3 is TGTGCCAGCAGTTTTCAGGGTACCTATGGCTACACCTTC. It specifies CASSFQGTYGYTF. The gene calls are TRBV12-3 or TRBV12-4 and TRBJ1-2, with D possibly matching TRBD1 (5 bases). The CDR3 is made up of 13 amino acids. V was trimmed by 3 bases and J by 4 bases, leaving 9 bases between them.